Listed below are T cell receptor beta chains from one sample, sequenced in a study of blood T cell repertoires in COVID-19. The method was immunoSEQ multiplex PCR; TCRdb's version includes in-frame clones alone and lacks a portion of them. The data show roughly 200,000 clones, about 76% seen once. Sample: peripheral blood. The receptors come from a woman aged 45-65 years with active or convalescent COVID-19. The CDR3 runs from the conserved cysteine through the conserved F or W. The D gene is left open where the match is weak. Size is stated for part of the rows, as once, few or many counts, or as a class when the clone is expanded.

D gene	clone size	V gene	J gene	CDR3 DNA	CDR3 protein
NA	NA	TRBV6-5	TRBJ2-2	TGTGCCAGCAGTTTTATACAGGGAGGGGTCACCGGGGAGCTGTTTTTT	CASSFIQGGVTGELFF
TRBD2	NA	TRBV3-1/TRBV3-2	TRBJ2-1	TGTGCCAGCAGCCCCCCAGCGGGGCTCTACAATGAGCAGTTCTTC	CASSPPAGLYNEQFF
NA	few	TRBV18	TRBJ1-1	TGTGCCAGCTCGCAACAGGGTTTGAACACTGAAGCTTTCTTT	CASSQQGLNTEAFF
TRBD1	NA	TRBV12-3/TRBV12-4	TRBJ2-3	TGTGCCAGCAGGAGACAGGGGTACGATACGCAGTATTTT	CASRRQGYDTQYF
NA	NA	TRBV4-1	TRBJ1-2	TGCGCCAGCAGCCAAGAAGGCGGGGCGCTAGCTCTAGGCTACACCTTC	CASSQEGGALALGYTF
NA	few	TRBV11-3	TRBJ1-1	TGTGCCAGCAGTTTTGGGGCCAACACTGAAGCTTTCTTT	CASSFGANTEAFF
TRBD2	NA	TRBV27	TRBJ2-7	TGTGCCAGCAGCCGGGAGGACGAGCAGTACTTC	CASSREDEQYF
NA	NA	TRBV7-2	TRBJ1-3	TGTGCCAGCAGCTTAGGTGGGGGCAGCTCTGGAAACACCATATATTTT	CASSLGGGSSGNTIYF
NA	NA	TRBV2	TRBJ1-6	TGTGCCAGCAGAGAAATAAGTGGGGGCAGGGGAAATTCACCCCTCCACTTT	CASREISGGRGNSPLHF
NA	NA	TRBV6-5	TRBJ1-5	TGTGCCAGCACCGAAAGGGGATCCAGTCAGCCCCAGCATTTT	CASTERGSSQPQHF
NA	NA	TRBV6-1	TRBJ1-5	TGTGCCAGCAGTGAAGCCGCCGGGATCAGCAATCAGCCCCAGCATTTT	CASSEAAGISNQPQHF
TRBD1	once	TRBV4-2	TRBJ1-2	TGTGCCAGCAGCCAAGAAAACAGGGGGAACTATGGCTACACCTTC	CASSQENRGNYGYTF
NA	NA	TRBV18	TRBJ2-5	TGTGCCAGCTCACCAAGGGGAATAGAGACCCAGTACTTC	CASSPRGIETQYF
NA	NA	TRBV6-1	TRBJ1-1	TGTGCCAGCAGTGAACAAACAGGGATGCAAGCTTTCTTT	CASSEQTGMQAFF
TRBD2	NA	TRBV7-6	TRBJ2-2	TGTGCCAGCAGCTTAGGGGCAGGGAGGGCCGGGGAGCTGTTTTTT	CASSLGAGRAGELFF
NA	once	TRBV20-1	TRBJ2-3	TGCAGTGCTAGTGCCGGGAGCCCAGATACGCAGTATTTT	CSASAGSPDTQYF
NA	NA	TRBV6-5	TRBJ2-2	TGTGCCAGCAGACCCCAACAGGGAGTTGGGGGGGAGCTGTTTTTT	CASRPQQGVGGELFF
TRBD2	NA	TRBV5-1	TRBJ2-2	TGCGCCAGCAGCTTAGGACTAGCGGGGATAGGCACCGGGGAGCTGTTTTTT	CASSLGLAGIGTGELFF
NA	NA	TRBV5-1	TRBJ2-5	TGCGCCAGCAGCTTGTACAGGGTAGGCGAGACCCAGTACTTC	CASSLYRVGETQYF
NA	NA	TRBV19	TRBJ2-2	TGTGCCAGTAGTCTGAGACAGGGACTCACCGGGGAGCTGTTTTTT	CASSLRQGLTGELFF
TRBD1	NA	TRBV6-5	TRBJ1-6	TGTGCCAGCAGTCCGGGACAGCCGGGGTCACCCCTCCACTTT	CASSPGQPGSPLHF
TRBD1	NA	TRBV5-6	TRBJ2-7	TGTGCCAGCAGTCGGGACAGGGGTTCGCCATGGTCCTACGAGCAGTACTTC	CASSRDRGSPWSYEQYF
NA	NA	TRBV7-2	TRBJ2-1	TGTGCCAGCAGCTTTCGGGGGTTCAATGAGCAGTTCTTC	CASSFRGFNEQFF
NA	NA	TRBV6-2/TRBV6-3	TRBJ1-1	TGTGCCAGCAGTTGGGGGGGCTCTGAAGCTTTCTTT	CASSWGGSEAFF
TRBD1	NA	TRBV5-4	TRBJ1-3	TGTGCCAGCAGTCAGGACAGGGACGGAAACACCATATATTTT	CASSQDRDGNTIYF
NA	NA	TRBV10-3	TRBJ2-4	TGTGCCATCAGTGAGCCCCGGGGGTTAGGCAAAAACATTCAGTACTTC	CAISEPRGLGKNIQYF
TRBD1	NA	TRBV5-6	TRBJ1-6	TGTGCCAGCAGCTTGAGGGACAGAAGCTCACCCCTCCACTTT	CASSLRDRSSPLHF
NA	many	TRBV28	TRBJ1-1	TGTGCCAGCAGCAGGGGTCCAAACACTGAAGCTTTCTTT	CASSRGPNTEAFF
NA	NA	TRBV2	TRBJ2-7	TGTGCCAGCGGAAGGGAGGGGGGGTACGAGCAGTACTTC	CASGREGGYEQYF
NA	NA	TRBV2	TRBJ1-6	TGTGCCAGCAGTCCGGGACTTAATTCACCCCTCCACTTT	CASSPGLNSPLHF
TRBD1	few	TRBV15	TRBJ1-1	TGTGCCACCAGCAGGGACGGGACAGGGGACACTGAAGCTTTCTTT	CATSRDGTGDTEAFF